Here is one TCR beta chain with its context. These data are taken from a study of blood T cell repertoires in COVID-19. Study-wide context: Some COVID-19 samples were acute and others convalescent; all came from the United States, Italy and Spain. Sources were T cells, B-cell-depleted T cells, or PBMCs; the material itself was cDNA or gDNA.

Authors' analysis steps: Reference gene primer amplification in the assay estimated nucleated cell counts. The protocol was immunoSEQ multiplex PCR, while the TCRdb copy is restricted to in-frame clones and leaves out a portion. Clone size and V and J calls were adopted from that table, with D and trimming inferred from the DNA. The data show more than 85,000 clones, with more than 85% seen just once and roughly 4.2% held by the top ten. Sample: peripheral blood. This receptor was obtained from a man aged 18 to 30 with acute or convalescent COVID-19.

CDR3 bases: TGCGCCAGCAGCTTGGCGAGTCGGAGCGCCCTCCACTTT. As protein: CASSLASRSALHF. The V gene is TRBV5-1, the J gene TRBJ1-6; unclear D gene. The length of the CDR3 is 13 residues. Trimming removed 0 bases from V and 14 bases from J, with 12 bases in between. Germline V CDR1 and CDR2: SGHRS, YFSETQ.